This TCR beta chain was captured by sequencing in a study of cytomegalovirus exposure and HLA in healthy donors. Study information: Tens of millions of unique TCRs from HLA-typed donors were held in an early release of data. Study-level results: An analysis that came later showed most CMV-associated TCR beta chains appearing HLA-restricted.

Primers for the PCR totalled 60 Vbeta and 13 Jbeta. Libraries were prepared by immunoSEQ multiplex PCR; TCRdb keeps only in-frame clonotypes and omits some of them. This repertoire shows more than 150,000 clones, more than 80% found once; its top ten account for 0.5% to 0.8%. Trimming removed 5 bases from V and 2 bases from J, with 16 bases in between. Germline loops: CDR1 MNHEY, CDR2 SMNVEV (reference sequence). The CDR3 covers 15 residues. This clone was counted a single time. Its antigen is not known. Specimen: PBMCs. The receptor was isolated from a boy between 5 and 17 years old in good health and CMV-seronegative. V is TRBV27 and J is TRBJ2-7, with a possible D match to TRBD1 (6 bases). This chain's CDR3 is CASSPTGLITYEQYF. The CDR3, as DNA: TGTGCCAGCAGTCCCACAGGGCTAATTACCTACGAGCAGTACTTC.